A few counts support the clone carrying this TCR beta chain. Other DNA sequences in this sample translate to the same CDR3. This sample was taken from a study of blood T cell repertoires in COVID-19. TCRdb's copy holds only in-frame clones and misses some; the assay was immunoSEQ multiplex PCR. The sample shows around 200,000 clones, about 85% of them seen only once. CDR1 and CDR2 (germline): SGHTA, FQGNSA. This CDR3 is 15 amino acids long. V lost 1 base and J 0 bases, leaving 9 bases between the germline ends. The TCR was taken from a woman older than 75 with acute or convalescent COVID-19. The chain has TRBV7-2 and TRBJ1-2; D ambiguous. Material: peripheral blood. The CDR3 sequence is CASSLGQAANYGYTF. For the CDR3, the DNA is TGTGCCAGCAGCTTAGGTCAGGCTGCTAACTATGGCTACACCTTC.